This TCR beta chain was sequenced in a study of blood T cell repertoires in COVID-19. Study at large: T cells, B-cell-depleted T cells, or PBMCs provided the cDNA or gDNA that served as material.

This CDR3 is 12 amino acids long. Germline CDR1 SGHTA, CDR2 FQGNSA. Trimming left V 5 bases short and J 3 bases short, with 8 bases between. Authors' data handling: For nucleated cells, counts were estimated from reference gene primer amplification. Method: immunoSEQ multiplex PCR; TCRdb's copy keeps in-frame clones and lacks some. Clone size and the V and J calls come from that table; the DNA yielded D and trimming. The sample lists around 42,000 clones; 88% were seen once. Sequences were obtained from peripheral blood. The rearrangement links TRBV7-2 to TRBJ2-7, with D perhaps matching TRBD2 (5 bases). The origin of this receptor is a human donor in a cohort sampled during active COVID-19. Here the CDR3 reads CASSRRDYEQYF. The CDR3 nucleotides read TGTGCCAGCAGCCGTCGGGACTACGAGCAGTACTTC.